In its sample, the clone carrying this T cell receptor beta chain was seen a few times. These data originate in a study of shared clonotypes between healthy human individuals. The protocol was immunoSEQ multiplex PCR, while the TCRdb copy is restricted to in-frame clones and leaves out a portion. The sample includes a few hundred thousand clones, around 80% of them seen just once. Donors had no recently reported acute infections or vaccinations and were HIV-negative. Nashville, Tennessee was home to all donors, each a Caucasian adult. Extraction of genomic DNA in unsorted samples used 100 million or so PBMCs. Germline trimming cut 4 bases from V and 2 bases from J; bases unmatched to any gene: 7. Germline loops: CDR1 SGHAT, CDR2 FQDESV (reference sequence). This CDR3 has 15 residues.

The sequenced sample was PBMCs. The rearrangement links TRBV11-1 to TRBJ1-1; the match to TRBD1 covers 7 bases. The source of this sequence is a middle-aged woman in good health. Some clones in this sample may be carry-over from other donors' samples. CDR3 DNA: TGTGCCAGCAGCTGGGAGGGACAGAAAAACACTGAAGCTTTCTTT. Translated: CASSWEGQKNTEAFF.